Shown below are 13 T cell receptor beta chains from a single sample sequenced in a study of metastatic and nonmetastatic thyroid tumors. Patients were all untreated before their thyroid surgery. From the PCR reads, TCRdb re-called clones with MiXCR. The repertoire includes about 20,000 clones, about a third of them detected once, and over 25% sits in the top ten. The sequencing input was tumor tissue. These receptors were taken from a female donor with papillary thyroid cancer or a benign thyroid nodule (not recorded which). Some clones in this sample may be carry-over from other donors' samples.

This clone occurred a few times. The chain links TRBV19 to TRBJ2-1, with D hard to call. Trimming removed 3 bases from V and 5 bases from J, with 14 bases in between. Per the germline V gene, CDR1 is LNHDA and CDR2 is SQIVND (reference sequence). The CDR3 sequence is 15 residues long. This chain's CDR3 is CASSIGPLEHNEQFF. CDR3 sequence (DNA): TGTGCCAGTAGTATTGGGCCTCTAGAGCACAATGAGCAGTTCTTC.

The rearrangement uses TRBV20-1 and TRBJ2-3; 7 bases agree with TRBD2. Germline CDR1 and CDR2: DFQATT and SNEGSKA (reference sequence). The ends lost 3 bases at V and 2 bases at J; junction bases unmatched: 8. This CDR3 comprises 15 residues. CDR3: CSASSASGITDTQYF. The CDR3 DNA reads as TGCAGTGCTAGTTCGGCGAGCGGGATCACAGATACGCAGTATTTT.

There are a few counts of this clone. This chain links TRBV11-1 with TRBJ2-1; TRBD1 matches at 10 bases. This CDR3 region has 16 residues. V dropped 5 bases and J dropped 3; count of bases not matched to a gene: 7. Germline lookup yields CDR1 SGHAT and CDR2 FQDESV (reference sequence). The CDR3 DNA follows: TGTGCCAGCAGCCTTCGACAGGGGGCGATCTACAATGAGCAGTTCTTC. Its translation: CASSLRQGAIYNEQFF.

The chain has TRBV5-1 and TRBJ2-2; no definite D call. V lost 2 bases, J lost 2 bases, and 4 bases lay in between. This CDR3 is 13 amino acids long. Germline V lookup: CDR1 SGHRS, CDR2 YFSETQ. CDR3 coding DNA: TGCGCCAGCAGCTTCTTAAACACCGGGGAGCTGTTTTTT. This translates into CASSFLNTGELFF. The full variable domain, completed using reference TRBV5-1 and TRBJ2-2, is KAGVTQTPRYLIKTRGQQVTLSCSPISGHRSVSWYQQTPGQGLQFLFEYFSETQRNKGNFPGRFSGRQFSNSRSEMNVSTLELGDSALYLCASSFLNTGELFFGEGSRLTVL.

This clone was observed a handful of times. This chain uses TRBV25-1 with TRBJ1-1; D is unclear. V lost 0 bases and J lost 0, with 5 bases in between. The germline V gene has CDR1 MGHDK and CDR2 SYGVNS. The CDR3 is 14 residues long. The CDR3 here is CASSEYSLNTEAFF. CDR3 coding DNA: TGTGCCAGCAGTGAATACAGTCTGAACACTGAAGCTTTCTTT.

CDR3 nucleotides: TGCGCCAGCAGCTGGAACAGGATACCGAACACTGAAGCTTTCTTT. It specifies CASSWNRIPNTEAFF. This chain joins TRBV5-1 and TRBJ1-1, with D tentatively TRBD1 (5 bases). CDR1 and CDR2 from the germline V gene are SGHRS and YFSETQ. CDR3 length equals 15 residues. With 3 bases removed from V and 1 base from J, the gap between germline ends came to 13 bases.

The rearrangement joins TRBV6-1 to TRBJ2-1; D assignment may be TRBD1 or TRBD2 (5 bases each). The CDR3 consists of 12 residues. CDR1 and CDR2 from the germline V gene are MNHNS and SASEGT. Trimming removed 1 base at V and 13 bases at J, with 11 bases between. The CDR3 DNA follows: TGTGCCAGCAGTGAAGTTCGGGACGTACAGTTCTTC. It is translated as CASSEVRDVQFF.

V usage is TRBV20-1 and J usage is TRBJ2-7; 7 bases are shared with TRBD2. Germline CDR1 DFQATT, CDR2 SNEGSKA (reference sequence). J gave up 3 bases and V 0 bases, and 11 bases lay outside the gene matches. The CDR3 totals 16 residues. The CDR3 protein is CSARDPGLPMHYEQYF. In DNA, the CDR3 is TGCAGTGCTAGAGACCCGGGACTACCCATGCACTACGAGCAGTACTTC.

This chain joins TRBV6-1 and TRBJ2-1; a possible D gene is TRBD2 (6 bases). This CDR3 is 15 amino acids long. Germline CDR1 MNHNS, CDR2 SASEGT. V lost 1 base and J lost 2, with 9 bases in between. Here the CDR3 DNA reads TGTGCCAGCAGTGAAGGGGACTGGACCTACAATGAGCAGTTCTTC. This codes for CASSEGDWTYNEQFF.

V and J are TRBV5-1 and TRBJ1-1; tentative D call: TRBD1 (6 bases). The V gene's germline CDR1 is SGHRS and CDR2 YFSETQ. This CDR3 spans 15 amino acids. The V and J ends lost 0 bases and 1 base respectively, with 10 bases between them. The CDR3 DNA follows: TGCGCCAGCAGCTTGGGTCCGGGGGCGAACACTGAAGCTTTCTTT. Its protein is CASSLGPGANTEAFF.

The chain uses TRBV20-1 and TRBJ2-3; D remains unclear. V lost 4 bases to trimming and J lost 3 bases, with 2 bases between them. The CDR3 loop spans 10 amino acids. Germline V lookup: CDR1 DFQATT, CDR2 SNEGSKA (reference sequence). The CDR3 protein is CSATTDTQYF. The CDR3 nucleotides read TGCAGTGCTACAACAGATACGCAGTATTTT.

This clone occurred once. The rearrangement joins TRBV5-1 to TRBJ1-1; TRBD1 might be the D (6 bases). The germline V gene encodes CDR1 SGHRS and CDR2 YFSETQ. The germline V and J ends were trimmed by 2 bases and 3 bases, with 11 bases remaining between them. This CDR3 contains 14 residues. The CDR3 reads CASSLTQGDTEAFF. The CDR3 region has the DNA TGCGCCAGCAGCTTAACACAGGGAGACACTGAAGCTTTCTTT.

CDR3 protein: CASSVNSASLYGYTF. The CDR3 DNA follows: TGTGCCAGCAGCGTAAATTCGGCATCCCTGTATGGCTACACCTTC. The rearrangement links TRBV9 to TRBJ1-2; D is unclear. The CDR3 consists of 15 residues. V lost 1 base, J lost 5 bases, and 15 bases lay in between. Germline CDR1 reads SGDLS; CDR2 reads YYNGEE.